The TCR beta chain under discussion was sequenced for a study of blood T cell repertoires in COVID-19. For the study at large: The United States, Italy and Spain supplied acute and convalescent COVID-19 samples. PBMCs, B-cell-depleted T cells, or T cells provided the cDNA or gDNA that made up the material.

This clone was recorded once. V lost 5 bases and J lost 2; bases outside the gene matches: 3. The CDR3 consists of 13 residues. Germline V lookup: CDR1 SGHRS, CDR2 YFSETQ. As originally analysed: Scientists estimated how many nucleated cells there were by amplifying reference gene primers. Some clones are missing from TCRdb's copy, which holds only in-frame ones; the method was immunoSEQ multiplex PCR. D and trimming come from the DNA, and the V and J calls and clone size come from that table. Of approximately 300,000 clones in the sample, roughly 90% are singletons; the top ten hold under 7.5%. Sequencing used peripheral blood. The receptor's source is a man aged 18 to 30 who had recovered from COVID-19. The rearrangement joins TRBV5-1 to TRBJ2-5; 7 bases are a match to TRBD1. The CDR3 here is CASSTTGQETQYF. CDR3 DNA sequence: TGCGCCAGCAGTACGACAGGGCAAGAGACCCAGTACTTC.